Sequencing of this T cell receptor beta chain was carried out in a study of blood T cell repertoires in COVID-19. Study-wide background: The United States, Italy and Spain provided the acute and convalescent COVID-19 samples. T cells, B-cell-depleted T cells, or PBMCs supplied cDNA or gDNA.

This CDR3 contains 13 residues. From germline, CDR1 is SGHTA and CDR2 FQGTGA. Trimming pared 1 base from V and 12 bases from J, leaving 13 bases between. In the original analysis: Quantification of nucleated cells was approximated via reference gene primer amplification. Produced via immunoSEQ multiplex PCR; TCRdb's table is partial and in-frame only. From that table come the V and J calls and clone size; the DNA was used to work out D and trimming. The repertoire consists of some 70,000 clones, with 65% to 80% occurring once and the leading ten covering approximately 10%. This clonotype originated in a woman aged 50 to 60 with acute or convalescent COVID-19. The sequenced sample consisted of peripheral blood. The V gene is TRBV7-3, the J gene TRBJ2-1; D may be TRBD2 (6 bases). DNA of the CDR3: TGTGCCAGCAGCTTAAACTTGGCCGGGAGGCAGTTCTTC. Translating it yields CASSLNLAGRQFF.